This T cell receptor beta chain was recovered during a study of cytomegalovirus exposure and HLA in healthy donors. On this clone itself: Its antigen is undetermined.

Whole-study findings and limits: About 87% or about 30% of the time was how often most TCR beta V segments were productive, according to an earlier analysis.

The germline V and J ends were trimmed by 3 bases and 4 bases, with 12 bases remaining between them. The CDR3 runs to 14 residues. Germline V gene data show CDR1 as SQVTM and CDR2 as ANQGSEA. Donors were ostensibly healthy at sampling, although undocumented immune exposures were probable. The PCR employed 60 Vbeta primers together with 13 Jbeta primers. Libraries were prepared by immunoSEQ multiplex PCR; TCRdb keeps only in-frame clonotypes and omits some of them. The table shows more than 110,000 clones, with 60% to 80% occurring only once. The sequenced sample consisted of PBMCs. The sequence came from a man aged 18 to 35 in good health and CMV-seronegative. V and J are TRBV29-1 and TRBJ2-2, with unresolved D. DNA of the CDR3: TGCAGCGTTGAGGCAGCACGAGGCACCGGGGAGCTGTTTTTT. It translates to CSVEAARGTGELFF.